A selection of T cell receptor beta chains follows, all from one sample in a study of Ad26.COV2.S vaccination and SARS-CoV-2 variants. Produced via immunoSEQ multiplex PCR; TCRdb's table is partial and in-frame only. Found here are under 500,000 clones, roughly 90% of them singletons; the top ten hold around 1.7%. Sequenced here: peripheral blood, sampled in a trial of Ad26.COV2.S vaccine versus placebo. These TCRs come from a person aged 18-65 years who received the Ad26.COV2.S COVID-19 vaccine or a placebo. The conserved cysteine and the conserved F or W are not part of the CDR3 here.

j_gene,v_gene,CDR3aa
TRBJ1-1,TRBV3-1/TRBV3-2,ASSQDLTGCTEAF
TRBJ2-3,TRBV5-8,ASSLVTLDTQY
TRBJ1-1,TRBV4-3,ASSQARGTEAF
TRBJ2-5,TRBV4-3,ASSPHTGAKETQY
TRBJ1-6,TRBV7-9,ASSFRGSPLH
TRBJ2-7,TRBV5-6,ASSPKPRKGDEQY
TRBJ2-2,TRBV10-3,AISETQNTGELF
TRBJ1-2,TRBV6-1,ASSARGGRANYGYT
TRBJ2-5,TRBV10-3,AISVHPTGLDQETQY
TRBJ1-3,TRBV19,ASSTPRASGGNTIY
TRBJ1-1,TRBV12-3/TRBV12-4,ASSSGWTEAF
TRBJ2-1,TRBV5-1,ASSLAWLGAGYNEQF
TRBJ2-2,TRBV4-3,ASSQLQGNTGELF
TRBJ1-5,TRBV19,ASSTGIWQPQH
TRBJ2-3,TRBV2,ASRSVGSSSTDTQY
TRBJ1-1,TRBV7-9,ASSPNIGGLVDTEAF
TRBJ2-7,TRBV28,ASSLVRTLRLSYEQY
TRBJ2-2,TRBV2,ASRAGTGTGELF
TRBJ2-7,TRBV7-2,ASSLSAGSSWEQY
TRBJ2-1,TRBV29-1,SVTLAGTSSYNEQF
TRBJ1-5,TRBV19,ASSMRQINQPQH
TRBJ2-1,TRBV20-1,SASRVSGTGEQF
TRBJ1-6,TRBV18,ASSRWTDNSPLH
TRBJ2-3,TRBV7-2,ASSFGPKTDTQY
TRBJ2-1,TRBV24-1,ATSETGEHEQF
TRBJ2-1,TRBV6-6,ASSSGTTGSGEQF
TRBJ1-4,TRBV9,ASSVSSTGTREKLF
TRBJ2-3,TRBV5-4,ASSPREWYTDTQY
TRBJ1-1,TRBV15,ATSREAGGPAF
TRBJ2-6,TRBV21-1,ASSPSGRVSGANVLT
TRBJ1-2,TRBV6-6,ASSSMNTYGYT
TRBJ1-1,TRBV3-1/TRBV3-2,ASSRGSRGSTEAF
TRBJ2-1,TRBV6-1,ASSEGTAYNEQF
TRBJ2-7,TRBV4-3,ASSQDGTGGYEQY
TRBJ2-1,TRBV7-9,ASSLVPGEQF
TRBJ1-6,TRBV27,ASSLDRGFPRGSPLH
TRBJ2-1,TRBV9,ASSVDGTGYDEQF
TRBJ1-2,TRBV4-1,ASSQGVEFLDGYT
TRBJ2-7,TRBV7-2,ASSLNQPSSEQY
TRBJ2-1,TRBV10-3,AISESQEGHEQF
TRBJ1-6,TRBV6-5,ASSRLHLDSPLH
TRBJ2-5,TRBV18,ASSPGQGWETQY
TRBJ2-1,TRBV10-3,AISENPLDRSYNEQF
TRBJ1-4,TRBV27,ASSSYGQEKLF
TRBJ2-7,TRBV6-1,ASSEEVPPAYEQY
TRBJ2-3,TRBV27,ASSLSIGLKQSTDTQY
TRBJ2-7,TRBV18,ASSPGSGAGRSSAVGTNYEQY
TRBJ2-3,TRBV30,AWSLGGSTDTQY
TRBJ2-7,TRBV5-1,ASSLDSGYYEQY
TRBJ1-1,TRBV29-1,SGKTANTEAF
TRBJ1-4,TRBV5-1,ASSSGLAGEKLF
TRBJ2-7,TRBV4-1,ASSQEPTRDEQY
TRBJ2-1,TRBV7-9,ASSVPGPSSYNEQF